This T cell receptor (beta chain) was recorded in a study of cytomegalovirus exposure and HLA in healthy donors. 60 Vbeta and 13 Jbeta primers were used in PCR. TCRdb keeps only in-frame clones here, not all; method: immunoSEQ multiplex PCR. The listing records about 110,000 clones. CDR3 length: 14 residues. V lost 0 bases and J lost 2, with 7 bases in between. Germline V gene lookup returns CDR1 WNHNN and CDR2 SYGVQD (reference sequence). On this clone: Its specificity is not known.

Study-level points and caveats: Cytomegalovirus-associated status was assigned to approximately 160 TCR beta chains. With DRB1 most and HLA-C fewest, TCR association rates differed between HLA loci in a later analysis. When analyzed later, a missense DCLRE1C variant was found to be linked to TCR beta V- and J-gene trimming. Evidence from a later analysis indicated that most CMV-associated TCR beta chains looked HLA-restricted.

The chain couples TRBV10-1 to TRBJ1-1; D unclear. This clonotype was obtained from a man aged 25-40 years in good health and CMV-seronegative. The sequencing sample was made of PBMCs. The CDR3 region is CASSESMRNTEAFF. The CDR3, as DNA: TGCGCCAGCAGTGAGTCGATGAGAAACACTGAAGCTTTCTTT.